Listed below are T cell receptor beta chains from one sample, sequenced in a study of blood T cell repertoires in COVID-19. Sequencing was performed with immunoSEQ multiplex PCR; in TCRdb, only in-frame clones are kept and a portion is missing. The data hold around 29,000 clones, with roughly two thirds observed a single time. The sample was peripheral blood. Receptors originate from a human donor in a cohort sampled during active COVID-19. Both conserved end residues are part of each CDR3.

>TRBV2|TRBJ2-5
CASTSSWGGETQYF
>TRBV5-5|TRBJ2-5
CASSLRETQYF
>TRBV27|TRBJ2-7
CASSSDRDEQYF
>TRBV7-6|TRBJ2-7
CASSLGVGVTYEQYF
>TRBV5-1|TRBJ1-1
CASSIQGDTEAFF
>TRBV11-2|TRBJ2-7
CASSPRLAGNYEQYF
>TRBV7-9|TRBJ2-3
CASSLEAGGADTQYF
>TRBV2|TRBJ2-3
CASTGQNTDTQYF
>TRBV5-1|TRBJ2-3
CASSLGTGWVDTQYF
>TRBV5-1|TRBJ1-4
CASSLTPGLNEKLFF
>TRBV21-1|TRBJ1-1
CASSNIRLYSYTEAFF
>TRBV7-3|TRBJ2-5
CASSVQTGETQYF
>TRBV7-3|TRBJ2-1
CASSFGGGQYNEQFF
>TRBV4-3|TRBJ2-2
CASSQMTSLNTGELFF
>TRBV5-5|TRBJ1-2
CASSLDLFGYTF
>TRBV19|TRBJ2-1
CASSISGGGHNEQFF
>TRBV2|TRBJ1-2
CASSDRGPSGYTF
>TRBV19|TRBJ1-5
CASRGRTNQPQHF
>TRBV5-5|TRBJ2-5
CASSLAGTGGETQYF
>TRBV30|TRBJ1-6
CAWRWTGGISPLHF
>TRBV7-9|TRBJ2-7
CASSLARGNRGDEQYF
>TRBV19|TRBJ2-2
CASGETYRVAGELFF
>TRBV6-5|TRBJ1-2
CASSSTGISYGYTF
>TRBV11-3|TRBJ2-7
CASSGGQGIHEQYF
>TRBV5-4|TRBJ2-5
CASSLASGGPRRETQYF
>TRBV19|TRBJ2-3
CASSVRMGTSADTQYF
>TRBV7-5|TRBJ1-1
CVRSLVRQGKNTEAFF
>TRBV21-1|TRBJ1-2
CASSSKGTVNYGYTF
>TRBV7-2|TRBJ1-2
CASSKRRGHEYGYTF
>TRBV7-8|TRBJ2-5
CASSLVGEDAGTRETQYF
>TRBV7-6|TRBJ1-5
CASSLARGDSNQPQHF
>TRBV20-1|TRBJ2-5
CSASAGGGQETQYF
>TRBV14|TRBJ2-2
CASSQDWVGRSVRAGELFF
>TRBV14|TRBJ2-5
CASSRGYIAGARETQYF
>TRBV7-9|TRBJ2-5
CASSLEGDRESETQYF
>TRBV14|TRBJ1-1
CASSPWALPRAEAFF
>TRBV2|TRBJ1-6
CASSAQGNPPLHF
>TRBV4-1|TRBJ1-2
CASSQATIQGSPYGYTF
>TRBV24-1|TRBJ2-1
CATSDFGDSSGEQFF
>TRBV10-3|TRBJ2-1
CATRGGTGVRNEQFF
>TRBV27|TRBJ2-1
CASRAGGLYNEQFF
>TRBV27|TRBJ2-7
CASSGLAGGYEQYF
>TRBV4-3|TRBJ2-1
CASSLGLHNEQFF
>TRBV18|TRBJ2-7
CASSPRTEYEQYF
>TRBV10-1|TRBJ2-7
CASSRTGASTYEQYF
>TRBV6-5|TRBJ2-1
CASKRGGVSYNEQFF
>TRBV12-3/TRBV12-4|TRBJ2-1
CASSSWTYIQFF
>TRBV6-6|TRBJ2-1
CASSYRGREMDEQFF
>TRBV11-2|TRBJ2-7
CASSLDPLGLVDEQYF
>TRBV9|TRBJ1-2
CASSVEDRGHYGYTF
>TRBV7-8|TRBJ2-2
CASKRVTNTGELFF
>TRBV4-1|TRBJ2-6
CASSHLSPIAGGDSGANVLTF
>TRBV9|TRBJ2-5
CASSVSGGGYQETQYF
>TRBV9|TRBJ1-2
CASSVEVASNYGYTF